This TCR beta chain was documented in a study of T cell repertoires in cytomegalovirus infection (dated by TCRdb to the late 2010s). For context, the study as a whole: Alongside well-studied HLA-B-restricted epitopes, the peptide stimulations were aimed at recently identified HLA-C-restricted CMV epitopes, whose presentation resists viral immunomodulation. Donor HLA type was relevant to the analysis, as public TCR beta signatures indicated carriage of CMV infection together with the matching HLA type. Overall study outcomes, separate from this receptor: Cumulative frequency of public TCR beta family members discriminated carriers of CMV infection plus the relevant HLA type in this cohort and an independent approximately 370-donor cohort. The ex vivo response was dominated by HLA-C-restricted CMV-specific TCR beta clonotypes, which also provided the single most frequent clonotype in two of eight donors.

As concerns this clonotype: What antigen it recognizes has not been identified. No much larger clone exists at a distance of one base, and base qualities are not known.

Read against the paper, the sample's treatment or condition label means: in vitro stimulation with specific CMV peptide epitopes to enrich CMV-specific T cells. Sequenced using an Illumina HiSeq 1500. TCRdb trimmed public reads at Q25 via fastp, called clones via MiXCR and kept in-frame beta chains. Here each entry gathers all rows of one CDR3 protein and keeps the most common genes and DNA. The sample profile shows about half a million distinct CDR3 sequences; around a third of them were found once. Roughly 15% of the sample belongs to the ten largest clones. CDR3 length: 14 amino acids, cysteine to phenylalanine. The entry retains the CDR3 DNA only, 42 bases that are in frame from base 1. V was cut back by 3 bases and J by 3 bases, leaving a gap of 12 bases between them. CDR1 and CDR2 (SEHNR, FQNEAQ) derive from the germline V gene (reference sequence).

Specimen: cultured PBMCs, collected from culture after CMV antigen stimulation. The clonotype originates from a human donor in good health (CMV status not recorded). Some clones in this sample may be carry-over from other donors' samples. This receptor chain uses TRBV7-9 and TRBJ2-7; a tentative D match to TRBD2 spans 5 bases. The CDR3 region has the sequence CASSFHHGSYEQYF. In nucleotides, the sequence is TGTGCCAGCAGCTTCCATCATGGGAGCTACGAGCAGTACTTC. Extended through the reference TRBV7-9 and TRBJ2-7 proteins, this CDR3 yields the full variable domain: DTGVSQNPRHKITKRGQNVTFRCDPISEHNRLYWYRQTLGQGPEFLTYFQNEAQLEKSRLLSDRFSAERPKGSFSTLEIQRTEQGDSAMYLCASSFHHGSYEQYFGPGTRLTVT.